The 20 T cell receptor beta chains listed next were all sequenced from one sample in a study of OX40 agonist ivuxolimab in advanced cancers. Only in-frame clones appear in the TCRdb table, and some are missing; sequencing was by immunoSEQ multiplex PCR. The table records 70,000 to 85,000 clones, 70% to 90% of them present only once. The sample consisted of CD4+ or CD8+ T cells sorted from blood, taken in a trial of the OX40 agonist ivuxolimab. The receptors derive from an adult with an advanced solid tumor such as melanoma, head and neck, liver or kidney cancer.

The chain couples TRBV18 to TRBJ1-2; 8 bases align to TRBD1. The CDR3 runs 15 residues. Germline V lookup: CDR1 KGHSH, CDR2 LQKENI. The ends lost 2 bases at V and 5 bases at J; junction bases unmatched: 7. The DNA for the CDR3 is TGTGCCAGCTCACCAAGAACCGGGACAGGATATGGCTACACCTTC. It encodes CASSPRTGTGYGYTF.

CDR3 DNA sequence: TGTGCCAGCTCACCCGGGACAGGGTCCGGTCAGCCCCAGCATTTT. Its translation is CASSPGTGSGQPQHF. J is TRBJ1-5 and V is TRBV18; TRBD1 agrees at 9 bases. J lost 6 bases, V lost 3 bases, and 6 bases had no gene match. Germline V gene data show CDR1 as KGHSH and CDR2 as LQKENI. This CDR3 is built from 15 residues.

The chain is built from TRBV18 and TRBJ1-2; 7 nucleotides align to TRBD1. CDR3 length: 15 amino acids. Germline trimming cut 0 bases from V and 4 bases from J; bases unmatched to any gene: 5. Per germline, CDR1 KGHSH and CDR2 LQKENI. This CDR3 is CASSPPGQRSYGYTF. The DNA for the CDR3 is TGTGCCAGCTCACCACCGGGACAGCGGTCCTATGGCTACACCTTC.

The rearrangement links TRBV30 to TRBJ2-7, with TRBD2 as a possible D gene (5 bases). The CDR3 totals 11 residues. Germline values: CDR1 GTSNPN, CDR2 SVGIG (reference sequence). The germline V and J ends were trimmed by 5 bases and 5 bases, with 10 bases remaining between them. The CDR3 DNA reads as TGTGCCTGGGATAGAGGGAACGAGCAGTACTTC. Translating it yields CAWDRGNEQYF.

CDR3 amino acids: CASSEAGVSYEQYF. DNA for the CDR3: TGTGCCAGCAGCGAAGCGGGAGTGTCCTACGAGCAGTACTTC. The chain recombines TRBV7-2 with TRBJ2-7; TRBD2 aligns across 8 bases. CDR3 length: 14 residues. CDR1 and CDR2 from the germline V gene are SGHTA and FQGNSA. The V segment lost 5 bases and the J segment 1 base; nucleotides outside the gene matches: 4.

The rearrangement uses TRBV5-1 and TRBJ2-7; 9 positions agree with TRBD1. V shed 4 bases, J shed 5 bases, and the junction held 4 bases outside the gene matches. Germline lookup yields CDR1 SGHRS and CDR2 YFSETQ. This CDR3 spans 13 amino acids. This CDR3 is CASSRDRADEQYF. The DNA of the CDR3 is TGCGCCAGCAGCCGGGACAGGGCGGACGAGCAGTACTTC.

Comments on this clone: Additional DNA sequences in this sample encode the identical CDR3. The chain has TRBV5-6 and TRBJ1-2; D remains unclear. V was trimmed by 2 bases and J by 3 bases, leaving 8 bases between them. The CDR3 length is 13 residues. CDR1 and CDR2 from the germline V gene are SGHDT and YYEEEE. CDR3 in DNA: TGTGCCAGCAGCTTAACAGAGTACTATGGCTACACCTTC. It specifies CASSLTEYYGYTF.

In DNA form, the CDR3 reads TGTGCCAGCAGTGTACTCCAGGAGACCCAGTACTTC. The encoded protein is CASSVLQETQYF. The chain employs TRBV2 and TRBJ2-5; D not resolved. The CDR3 contains 12 residues. Per germline, CDR1 SNHLY and CDR2 FYNNEI. V was clipped by 4 bases and J by 5 bases, with 8 bases between them. Supplemented by reference TRBV2 and TRBJ2-5, the full variable domain reads EPEVTQTPSHQVTQMGQEVILRCVPISNHLYFYWYRQILGQKVEFLVSFYNNEISEKSEIFDDQFSVERPDGSNFTLKIRSTKLEDSAMYFCASSVLQETQYFGPGTRLLVL.

The genes are TRBV2 and TRBJ2-7; TRBD1 agrees at 7 bases. Germline CDR1 SNHLY, CDR2 FYNNEI. The CDR3 totals 14 residues. The V gene end was trimmed by 1 base and the J gene end by 4 bases; junction bases not matched to a gene: 4. The CDR3 bases are TGTGCCAGCAGTGAAGGAGGGACAGTGTACGAGCAGTACTTC. Translated, it gives CASSEGGTVYEQYF.

This chain joins TRBV5-4 and TRBJ1-1; tentatively, D is TRBD1 (5 bases). The CDR3 totals 14 residues. Per germline, CDR1 SGHNT and CDR2 YYREEE (reference sequence). Trimming took off 4 bases at V and 11 bases at J, with 21 bases between the two ends. The CDR3 DNA is TGTGCCAGCAGCAACCCCACAGGACCTCCTGGGGCTTTCTTT. Amino acid sequence: CASSNPTGPPGAFF.

The genes are TRBV2 and TRBJ1-1; D is unresolved. The CDR3 loop spans 14 amino acids. Trimming took 3 bases from V and 1 from J, leaving 9 bases between them. Germline loops: CDR1 SNHLY, CDR2 FYNNEI. The CDR3, as DNA: TGTGCCAGCAGTGAGGTTCGCAGGAACACTGAAGCTTTCTTT. This encodes CASSEVRRNTEAFF. The complete variable domain, with remaining parts taken from reference TRBV2 and TRBJ1-1, reads EPEVTQTPSHQVTQMGQEVILRCVPISNHLYFYWYRQILGQKVEFLVSFYNNEISEKSEIFDDQFSVERPDGSNFTLKIRSTKLEDSAMYFCASSEVRRNTEAFFGQGTRLTVV.

The chain combines TRBV6-5 with TRBJ2-1; D might be TRBD2 (6 bases). The CDR3 is 14 residues long. The germline V gene encodes CDR1 MNHEY and CDR2 SVGAGI. V gave up 2 bases and J gave up 6 bases, with 11 bases separating them. The CDR3 DNA is TGTGCCAGCAGTTACGGGGGGTCTTTCAATGAGCAGTTCTTC. Its translation: CASSYGGSFNEQFF.

The V gene is TRBV10-3, the J gene TRBJ2-6; D may be TRBD2 (5 bases). V dropped 4 bases and J dropped 0 bases, with 10 bases sitting between them. CDR3 length: 16 amino acids. Germline V gene sequence: CDR1 ENHRY, CDR2 SYGVKD. The CDR3 sequence is CAISGTHSSGANVLTF. The CDR3 region has the DNA TGTGCCATCAGTGGGACTCACAGCTCTGGGGCCAACGTCCTGACTTTC.

The V gene is TRBV5-1, the J gene TRBJ2-5, with TRBD2 matching over 12 bases. J lost 1 base, V lost 5 bases, and 3 bases had no gene match. CDR1 is SGHRS and CDR2 is YFSETQ in the germline V gene. CDR3 size: 15 residues. This chain's CDR3 is CASRLAGGTQETQYF. The CDR3 DNA is TGCGCCAGCAGGCTAGCGGGGGGGACCCAAGAGACCCAGTACTTC.

The rearrangement joins TRBV14 to TRBJ2-7; D might be TRBD1 (7 bases). Germline V gene lookup returns CDR1 SGHDN and CDR2 FVKESK. This CDR3 region has 15 residues. The germline V and J ends were trimmed by 3 bases and 8 bases, with 20 bases remaining between them. The CDR3 loop is CASSQEEQGGIKQYF. The CDR3 bases are TGTGCCAGCAGCCAGGAGGAGCAGGGGGGTATCAAGCAGTACTTC.

On this clone itself: One junction end does not reproduce the germline sequence, and a read error may be involved. This chain uses TRBV19 with TRBJ2-5; D may be TRBD2 (5 bases). The germline V gene encodes CDR1 LNHDA and CDR2 SQIVND (reference sequence). The length of the CDR3 is 13 residues. CDR3 sequence: CASRAGYQETQYF. For the CDR3, the DNA is TGTGCCAGTCGGGCGGGCTACCAGGAGACCCAGTACTTC.

The CDR3 here is CASSSRTFEAFF. Here the CDR3 DNA reads TGTGCCAGCAGTTCTCGGACTTTTGAAGCTTTCTTT. The gene calls are TRBV6-5 and TRBJ1-1; no clear D gene. Germline V gene sequence: CDR1 MNHEY, CDR2 SVGAGI. With 4 bases removed from V and 7 bases from J, the gap between germline ends came to 10 bases. The CDR3 runs 12 residues.

This rearrangement joins TRBV6-1 to TRBJ1-2; TRBD1 matches at 9 bases. The V segment lost 2 bases and the J segment 8 bases; nucleotides outside the gene matches: 6. The length of the CDR3 is 14 residues. Germline lookup yields CDR1 MNHNS and CDR2 SASEGT. DNA of the CDR3: TGTGCCAGCAGTGAACAGGGACAGGGTGAGGGCTACACCTTC. Protein: CASSEQGQGEGYTF.

J is TRBJ1-5 and V is TRBV4-3; D unclear. Looked up from germline, CDR1 is LGHNA and CDR2 is YSLEER. This CDR3 is 15 amino acids long. The V gene lost 6 bases and the J gene lost 0 bases, with 12 bases spanning the gap. The CDR3 loop is CASRPTAFSNQPQHF. For the CDR3, the DNA is TGCGCCAGCAGGCCAACAGCTTTTAGCAATCAGCCCCAGCATTTT.

The chain uses TRBV7-2 and TRBJ2-1; the D gene could be TRBD1 or TRBD2 (5 bases each). Trimming removed 5 bases at V and 9 bases at J, with 11 bases between. The CDR3 extends over 12 amino acids. CDR1 SGHTA and CDR2 FQGNSA come from the germline V gene. As DNA, the CDR3 is TGTGCCAGCAGCCGACCCGGGGCTGAGCAGTTCTTC. This sequence encodes CASSRPGAEQFF.